The source of this T cell receptor (beta chain) is a study of T cell responses to AZD1222 COVID-19 vaccine. Study information: Analyses pooled second doses at about 4 or about 12 weeks.

The germline CDR1 and CDR2 sequences are SGHTA and FQGTGA. V lost 6 bases, J lost 8 bases, and 15 bases lay in between. The CDR3 consists of 13 residues. Sequencing was performed with immunoSEQ multiplex PCR; in TCRdb, only in-frame clones are kept and a portion is missing. The sample contains about 99,000 clones, 91% of which appear only once. The starting material was peripheral blood, obtained on day 0 of AZD1222 vaccination. The chain combines TRBV7-3 with TRBJ2-3, with D tentatively TRBD2 (5 bases). This clonotype was sampled from an adult in good health. The CDR3 region has the DNA TGTGCCAGCAGTCCCGGATTAGAGGGTACGCAGTATTTT. Encoded protein: CASSPGLEGTQYF.